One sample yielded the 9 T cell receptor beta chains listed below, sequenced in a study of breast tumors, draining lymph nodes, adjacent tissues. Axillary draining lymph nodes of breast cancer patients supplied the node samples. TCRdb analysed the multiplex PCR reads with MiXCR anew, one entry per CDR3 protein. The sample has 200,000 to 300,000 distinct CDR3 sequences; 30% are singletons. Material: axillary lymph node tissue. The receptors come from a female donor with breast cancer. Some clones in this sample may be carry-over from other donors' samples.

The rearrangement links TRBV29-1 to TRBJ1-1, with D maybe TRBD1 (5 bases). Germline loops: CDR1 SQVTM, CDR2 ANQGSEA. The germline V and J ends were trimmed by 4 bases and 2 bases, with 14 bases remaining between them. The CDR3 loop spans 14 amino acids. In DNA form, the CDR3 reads TGCAGCGTTGCACCGGGAGGGGTAAACACTGAAGCTTTCTTT. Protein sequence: CSVAPGGVNTEAFF.

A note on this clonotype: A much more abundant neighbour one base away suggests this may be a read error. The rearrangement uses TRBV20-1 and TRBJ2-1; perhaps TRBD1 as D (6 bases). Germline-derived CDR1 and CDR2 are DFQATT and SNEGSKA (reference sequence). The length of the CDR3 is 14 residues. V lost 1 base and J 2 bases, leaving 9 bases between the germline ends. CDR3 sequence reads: CSARAGGAYNEQFF. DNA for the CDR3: TGCAGTGCTAGAGCTGGGGGCGCCTACAATGAGCAGTTCTTC.

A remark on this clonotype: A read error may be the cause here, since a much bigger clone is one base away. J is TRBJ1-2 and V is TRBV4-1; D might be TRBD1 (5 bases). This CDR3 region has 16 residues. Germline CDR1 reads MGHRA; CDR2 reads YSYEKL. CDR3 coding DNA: TGCGCCAGCAGCCCCTCCGCAGGACAAAATCCCTATGGCTGCACCTTC. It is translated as CASSPSAGQNPYGCTF.

CDR3 protein: CASSKGETQYF. Here the CDR3 DNA reads TGTGCCAGCAGTAAAGGAGAGACCCAGTACTTC. The chain links TRBV6-1 to TRBJ2-5; no definite D call. Trimming cost V 5 bases and J 4 bases, with 5 bases left between them. Germline V gene lookup returns CDR1 MNHNS and CDR2 SASEGT. The CDR3 extends over 11 amino acids.

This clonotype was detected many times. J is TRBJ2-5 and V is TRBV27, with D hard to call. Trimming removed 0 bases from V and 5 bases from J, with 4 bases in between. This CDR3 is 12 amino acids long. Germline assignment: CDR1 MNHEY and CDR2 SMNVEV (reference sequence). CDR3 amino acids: CASSLSGETQYF. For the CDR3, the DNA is TGTGCCAGCAGTTTATCGGGGGAGACCCAGTACTTC.

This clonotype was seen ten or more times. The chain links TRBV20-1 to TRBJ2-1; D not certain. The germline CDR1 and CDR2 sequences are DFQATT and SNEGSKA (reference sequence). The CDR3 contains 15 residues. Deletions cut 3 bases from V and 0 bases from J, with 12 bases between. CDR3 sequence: CSASLPSNSYNEQFF. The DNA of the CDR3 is TGCAGTGCTAGCCTGCCTTCGAACTCCTACAATGAGCAGTTCTTC.

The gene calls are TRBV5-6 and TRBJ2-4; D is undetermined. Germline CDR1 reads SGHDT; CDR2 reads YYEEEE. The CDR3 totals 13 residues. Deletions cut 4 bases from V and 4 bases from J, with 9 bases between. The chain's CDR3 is CASSTMLKNIQYF. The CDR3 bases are TGTGCCAGCAGCACTATGCTAAAAAACATTCAGTACTTC.

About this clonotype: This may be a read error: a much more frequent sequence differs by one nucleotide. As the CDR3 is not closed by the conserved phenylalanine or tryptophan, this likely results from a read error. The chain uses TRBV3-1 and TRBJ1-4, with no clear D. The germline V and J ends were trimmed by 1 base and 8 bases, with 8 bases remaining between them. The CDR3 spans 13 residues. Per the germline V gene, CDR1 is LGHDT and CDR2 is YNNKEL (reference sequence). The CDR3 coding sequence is TGTGCCAGCAGCCAAGGAGTAGGGGAAAAACTGTTTCTT. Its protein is CASSQGVGEKLFL.

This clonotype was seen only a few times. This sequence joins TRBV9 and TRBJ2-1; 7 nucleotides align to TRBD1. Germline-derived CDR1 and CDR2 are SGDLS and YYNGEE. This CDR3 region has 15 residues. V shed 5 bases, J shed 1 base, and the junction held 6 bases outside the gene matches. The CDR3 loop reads CASSLQGLSYNEQFF. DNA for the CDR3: TGTGCCAGCAGTTTACAGGGGTTATCCTACAATGAGCAGTTCTTC.